A selection of T cell receptor beta chains follows, all from one sample in a study of T cells after yellow fever vaccination. Each CDR3 protein gets one entry after TCRdb re-called the 5' RACE reads with MiXCR. Found here are about 130,000 distinct CDR3 sequences, approximately 8.4% of them singletons; the top ten hold 30% to 40%. The specimen was CD8+ T cells sorted from PBMCs, collected on the day of the yellow fever booster vaccination. The receptors were gathered from a young man who received the YFV17D yellow fever vaccine. The CDR3 runs from the conserved cysteine through the conserved F or W. The D gene is left open where the match is weak. The size field is filled for only some rows; it gives once, few, many or a size class.

j_call d_call clone_size v_call cdr3_aa cdr3_nt
TRBJ1-1 NA NA TRBV11-2 CASSPDPMVAEAFF TGTGCCAGCAGCCCCGACCCTATGGTGGCTGAAGCTTTCTTT
TRBJ2-6 NA few TRBV27 CASSLVAGANVLTF TGTGCCAGCAGTTTAGTGGCTGGGGCCAACGTCCTGACTTTC
TRBJ1-6 TRBD1 many TRBV9 CASSVAGQTNSPLHF TGTGCCAGCAGCGTAGCGGGACAGACCAATTCACCCCTCCACTTT
TRBJ2-4 NA NA TRBV7-6 CASSLSPPTKAKNIQYF TGTGCCAGCAGCTTATCACCTCCGACTAAAGCCAAAAACATTCAGTACTTC
TRBJ2-2 NA NA TRBV6-6 CASSPSGGREELFF TGTGCCAGCAGCCCCTCCGGCGGGCGAGAGGAGCTGTTTTTT
TRBJ2-2 NA NA TRBV7-6 CASTLEEQGWNTGELFF TGTGCCAGCACACTTGAGGAGCAGGGCTGGAACACCGGGGAGCTGTTTTTT
TRBJ1-2 TRBD1 few TRBV12-3/TRBV12-4 CASSYRGHGYTF TGTGCCAGCAGTTACAGGGGCCATGGCTACACCTTC
TRBJ1-2 NA few TRBV7-2 CASSLEASGYGYTF TGTGCCAGCAGCTTAGAAGCGAGTGGATATGGCTACACCTTC
TRBJ2-7 NA few TRBV5-4 CASSFKGVTYEQYF TGTGCCAGCAGCTTTAAGGGGGTAACCTACGAGCAGTACTTC
TRBJ2-6 TRBD1 many TRBV7-3 CASSRQGSGANVLTF TGTGCCAGCAGCCGACAGGGCTCTGGGGCCAACGTCCTGACTTTC
TRBJ1-2 NA few TRBV6-2/TRBV6-3 CASRIATFRYGYTF TGTGCCAGCAGAATCGCGACATTTCGATATGGCTACACCTTC
TRBJ2-2 TRBD2 NA TRBV5-4 CASSLAFISGGFNTGELFF TGTGCCAGCAGCTTGGCCTTTATTAGCGGGGGGTTCAACACCGGGGAGCTGTTTTTT
TRBJ1-1 NA few TRBV15 CATSRWVVGTEAFF TGTGCCACCAGCAGGTGGGTAGTGGGCACTGAAGCTTTCTTT
TRBJ2-3 NA few TRBV14 CASSQEFPRTDTQYF TGTGCCAGCAGCCAAGAATTCCCTCGCACAGATACGCAGTATTTT
TRBJ2-7 NA few TRBV6-1 CASGLGGDGSYEQYF TGTGCCAGCGGATTGGGAGGCGACGGCTCCTACGAGCAGTACTTC
TRBJ1-1 TRBD1 NA TRBV5-1 CASRGQGGMNTEAFF TGCGCCAGCAGGGGACAGGGGGGCATGAACACTGAAGCTTTCTTT
TRBJ1-1 TRBD1 many TRBV6-2/TRBV6-3 CASRQGGNTEAFF TGTGCCAGCAGACAGGGGGGCAACACTGAAGCTTTCTTT
TRBJ2-2 NA NA TRBV12-3/TRBV12-4 CASKGWRGHDPNTGELFF TGTGCCAGCAAGGGGTGGCGGGGGCACGACCCTAACACCGGGGAGCTGTTTTTT
TRBJ2-1 NA few TRBV4-3 CASSPGDTYNEQFF TGCGCCAGCAGCCCCGGCGACACCTACAATGAGCAGTTCTTC
TRBJ1-1 TRBD1 few TRBV30 CAWDPGQGRTEAFF TGTGCCTGGGATCCGGGACAGGGGAGGACTGAAGCTTTCTTT
TRBJ1-1 NA few TRBV7-9 CASSPGTTHTEAFF TGTGCCAGCAGCCCCGGGACAACACACACTGAAGCTTTCTTT
TRBJ1-2 NA few TRBV20-1 CSAPRPQNYGYTF TGCAGTGCTCCCCGCCCACAGAACTATGGCTACACCTTC
TRBJ1-1 TRBD1 many TRBV4-1 CASSRGTGAEAFF TGCGCCAGCAGCCGCGGGACAGGGGCTGAAGCTTTCTTT
TRBJ1-5 NA many TRBV19 CASSRRGIGQPQHF TGTGCCAGTAGTAGGAGGGGGATCGGTCAGCCCCAGCATTTT
TRBJ2-3 TRBD2 few TRBV5-6 CASLKAGGRTDTQYF TGTGCCAGCCTGAAAGCGGGGGGCAGGACAGATACGCAGTATTTT
TRBJ2-7 NA NA TRBV11-2 CASSLGGAQQYF TGTGCCAGCAGCTTAGGTGGGGCGCAGCAGTACTTC
TRBJ2-5 TRBD1 few TRBV7-2 CASSLVGWDRAETQYF TGTGCCAGCAGCTTAGTCGGTTGGGACAGGGCGGAGACCCAGTACTTC
TRBJ2-1 TRBD2 many TRBV7-9 CASTGGGRYNEQFF TGTGCCAGCACCGGCGGGGGGCGCTACAATGAGCAGTTCTTC
TRBJ1-1 NA NA TRBV6-2/TRBV6-3 CASSYSGSGQTEAFF TGTGCCAGCAGTTACAGTGGGAGCGGGCAGACTGAAGCTTTCTTT
TRBJ2-1 TRBD2 NA TRBV3-1 CASSHRGTSEYNEQFF TGTGCCAGCAGCCACCGCGGGACTAGCGAGTACAATGAGCAGTTCTTC
TRBJ1-1 TRBD1 NA TRBV2 CARDTGGANTEAFF TGTGCCAGAGATACAGGGGGGGCGAACACTGAAGCTTTCTTT
TRBJ2-5 TRBD1 few TRBV18 CASSPGQGTGSQETQYF TGTGCCAGCTCACCGGGACAAGGGACAGGCTCACAAGAGACCCAGTACTTC
TRBJ2-2 NA NA TRBV9 CASSVSSGELFF TGTGCCAGCAGCGTATCATCCGGGGAGCTGTTTTTT
TRBJ1-5 NA many TRBV6-2/TRBV6-3 CASSYSILRDTNQPQHF TGTGCCAGCAGTTACTCGATCCTTCGGGACACGAATCAGCCCCAGCATTTT
TRBJ2-3 NA NA TRBV6-2/TRBV6-3 CASRDWISEDTQYF TGTGCCTCGAGAGACTGGATTAGTGAGGATACGCAGTATTTT
TRBJ1-2 NA NA TRBV7-9 CASSLDSGSSGYTF TGTGCCAGCAGCTTAGACAGTGGGTCTTCTGGCTACACCTTC
TRBJ2-3 TRBD2 many TRBV4-3 CASSHWAAGGPDTQYF TGCGCCAGCAGCCATTGGGCCGCGGGGGGGCCCGATACGCAGTATTTT
TRBJ2-5 NA NA TRBV30 CAWSVPSPQETQYF TGTGCCTGGAGTGTACCCAGTCCCCAAGAGACCCAGTACTTC
TRBJ2-3 NA NA TRBV7-8 CASSPEITTDTQYF TGTGCCAGCAGCCCCGAAATTACCACAGATACGCAGTATTTT
TRBJ2-3 NA few TRBV11-2 CASSFGGGRDTQYF TGTGCCAGCAGCTTCGGAGGGGGCAGAGATACGCAGTATTTT
TRBJ2-2 NA few TRBV4-1 CASSQSSGRGTGELFF TGCGCCAGCAGCCAAAGCTCAGGGCGGGGCACCGGGGAGCTGTTTTTT
TRBJ2-1 TRBD1 few TRBV20-1 CSAMNRDRGNEQFF TGCAGTGCCATGAACCGGGACAGGGGGAATGAGCAGTTCTTC
TRBJ2-1 NA NA TRBV29-1 CSVETGTISYNEQFF TGCAGCGTTGAGACCGGGACCATCTCCTACAATGAGCAGTTCTTC
TRBJ1-5 NA many TRBV4-3 CASSQVRGDYQPQHF TGCGCCAGCAGCCAAGTTCGGGGGGACTACCAGCCCCAGCATTTT
TRBJ2-3 TRBD1 NA TRBV7-2 CASSYPGQGLYTQYF TGTGCCAGCAGCTACCCGGGACAGGGTCTATATACGCAGTATTTT
TRBJ1-2 NA few TRBV20-1 CSARDGGKGYGYTF TGCAGTGCTAGAGATGGGGGGAAGGGCTATGGCTACACCTTC
TRBJ2-1 TRBD1 few TRBV18 CASSPYSGQGADNEQFF TGTGCCAGCTCACCCTATTCGGGACAGGGGGCCGACAATGAGCAGTTCTTC
TRBJ1-5 NA NA TRBV7-8 CASSYGHPPSNQPQHF TGTGCCAGCAGCTACGGACACCCTCCAAGCAATCAGCCCCAGCATTTT
TRBJ2-7 NA NA TRBV30 CALLRTTPYEQYF TGTGCCTTACTACGGACTACCCCCTACGAGCAGTACTTC
TRBJ2-2 NA NA TRBV6-2/TRBV6-3 CASSPLSPGLNTGELFF TGTGCCAGCAGTCCACTTTCCCCGGGACTTAACACCGGGGAGCTGTTTTTT
TRBJ2-2 TRBD2 many TRBV7-7 CASQPSGNTGELFF TGTGCTAGCCAGCCTAGCGGGAACACCGGGGAGCTGTTTTTT
TRBJ1-3 NA few TRBV29-1 CSVFGATGNTIYF TGCAGCGTTTTTGGAGCTACTGGAAACACCATATATTTT
TRBJ1-2 NA few TRBV29-1 CSVREVSYGYTF TGCAGCGTCCGAGAGGTTTCCTATGGCTACACCTTC
TRBJ2-7 NA once TRBV4-3 CASSDGAGSYEQYF TGCGCCAGCAGCGATGGGGCAGGCTCCTACGAGCAGTACTTC
TRBJ2-1 TRBD2 NA TRBV6-2/TRBV6-3 CASSYRDYSYNEQFF TGTGCCAGCAGTTACCGGGACTACTCCTACAATGAGCAGTTCTTC
TRBJ2-3 NA NA TRBV9 CASSANPVLLGTDTQYF TGTGCCAGCAGCGCAAACCCAGTATTGTTAGGCACAGATACGCAGTATTTT
TRBJ1-5 NA NA TRBV4-1 CASSPLVGRAQPQHF TGCGCCAGCAGCCCCCTGGTAGGGAGGGCACAGCCCCAGCATTTT
TRBJ1-6 NA few TRBV27 CASSLGMGGRSPLHF TGTGCCAGCAGTTTAGGGATGGGGGGCAGGTCACCCCTCCACTTT
TRBJ1-1 NA NA TRBV19 CASNRRVNTEAFF TGTGCCAGTAACCGACGGGTGAACACTGAAGCTTTCTTT
TRBJ1-2 NA NA TRBV12-3/TRBV12-4 CASSLGTYGYTF TGTGCCAGCAGTTTAGGGACCTATGGCTACACCTTC